This TCR beta chain was sequenced for a study of T cell responses to AZD1222 COVID-19 vaccine. The study's findings and limits: CD4 TCRs linked to vaccination spanned spike, dominating at 160-218 and 743-854.

TCRdb keeps only in-frame clones here, not all; method: immunoSEQ multiplex PCR. The table lists fewer than 110,000 clones, just over 90% of them singletons, with approximately 5.6% in the top ten. CDR3 size: 15 residues. Between the trimmed V and J ends, which lost 0 bases and 4 bases, there was a span of 10 bases. The germline V gene has CDR1 SGHAT and CDR2 FQNNGV. For this clone: Antigen: not known.

Pooling was applied to second doses at about 4 or about 12 weeks. This specimen consisted of peripheral blood, obtained 28 days after the second AZD1222 dose. The TCR was taken from an adult who received the AZD1222 COVID-19 vaccine. The genes are TRBV11-2 and TRBJ1-3; D not certain. The CDR3: CASSLDTREGNTIYF. The CDR3 nucleotides are TGTGCCAGCAGCTTAGACACCCGGGAGGGAAACACCATATATTTT. The variable domain in full, with the rest retrieved from reference TRBV11-2 and TRBJ1-3, is EAGVAQSPRYKIIEKRQSVAFWCNPISGHATLYWYQQILGQGPKLLIQFQNNGVVDDSQLPKDRFSAERLKGVDSTLKIQPAKLEDSAVYLCASSLDTREGNTIYFGEGSWLTVV.